This T cell receptor (beta chain) was recorded in a study of response to subunit inactivated influenza vaccine. Study results and limitations: Only a handful of new T cells, the authors suggested, are recruited with each seasonal influenza vaccination.

TCRdb recomputed calls from the RT-PCR reads with MiXCR, one row per CDR3 protein. The sample records about 240,000 distinct CDR3 sequences, approximately 12% being singletons. V was clipped by 1 base and J by 7 bases; unmatched bases: 5. From germline, CDR1 is DFQATT and CDR2 SNEGSKA (reference sequence). The CDR3 consists of 14 residues. With respect to this clonotype: Its matching antigen is unknown.

V usage is TRBV20-1 and J usage is TRBJ2-7; 12 bases agree with TRBD1. The TCR comes from a man over 45 who received an inactivated influenza vaccine. The sample consisted of non-naive T cells sorted from PBMCs, taken around 15 days before vaccination. CDR3 protein: CSARGGQGAKEQYF. CDR3 DNA sequence: TGCAGTGCTAGAGGGGGACAGGGGGCGAAAGAGCAGTACTTC.